The 8 T cell receptor beta chains reported below all come from one sample, sequenced in a study of CD8 T cell repertoires and HIV-1 epitope variants. The table came from immunoSEQ multiplex PCR; TCRdb's copy has only in-frame clones and leaves some out. The sample carries approximately 2,900 clones, around 73% recorded once. Their recognized antigens are unknown. Material for sequencing was cultured CD8+ T cells derived from PBMCs. Every receptor here comes from a male donor with HIV.

This clone was seen a single time. This sequence joins TRBV9 and TRBJ1-5; 9 bases fit TRBD1. The CDR3 has 16 residues. From germline, CDR1 is SGDLS and CDR2 YYNGEE. With V trimmed by 0 bases and J by 6 bases, 7 bases remained unmatched. CDR3 nucleotide sequence: TGTGCCAGCAGCGTAGATTCGACAGGGGGAGGTCAGCCCCAGCATTTT. Translating it yields CASSVDSTGGGQPQHF.

The genes are TRBV5-1 and TRBJ2-7; 7 bases are a match to TRBD1. V lost 4 bases and J lost 5; bases outside the gene matches: 9. The germline CDR1 and CDR2 sequences are SGHRS and YFSETQ. The CDR3 has 14 amino acids. The CDR3 DNA sequence: TGCGCCAGCAGCGACGGAGACAGGGCCCACGAGCAGTACTTC. Translating gives CASSDGDRAHEQYF.

The J gene is TRBJ1-1, the V gene TRBV13; 7 positions agree with TRBD1. Germline V gene sequence: CDR1 PRHDT, CDR2 FYEKMQ (reference sequence). CDR3 length equals 18 residues. V shed 4 bases, J shed 1 base, and the junction held 15 bases outside the gene matches. The CDR3 DNA sequence: TGTGCCAGCAGCTCTACCTTCCTTAGAGGGGGCAAGAACACTGAAGCTTTCTTT. Translation: CASSSTFLRGGKNTEAFF. The full variable domain, rest sourced from reference TRBV13 and TRBJ1-1, is AAGVIQSPRHLIKEKRETATLKCYPIPRHDTVYWYQQGPGQDPQFLISFYEKMQSDKGSIPDRFSAQQFSDYHSELNMSSLELGDSALYFCASSSTFLRGGKNTEAFFGQGTRLTVV.

The CDR3 loop reads CASSLGQGLIRYTF. The CDR3 nucleotides are TGTGCCAGCAGCTTGGGGCAGGGGCTGATACGCTACACCTTC. The V call is TRBV5-6, the J call TRBJ1-2; maybe TRBD1 (6 bases). V shed 0 bases and J shed 9 bases, with 15 bases lying between them. There are 14 residues in the CDR3. Per the germline V gene, CDR1 is SGHDT and CDR2 is YYEEEE.

The rearrangement joins TRBV27 to TRBJ2-6; perhaps TRBD2 as D (5 bases). Germline values: CDR1 MNHEY, CDR2 SMNVEV (reference sequence). The CDR3 loop spans 16 amino acids. Trimming took off 6 bases at V and 2 bases at J, with 14 bases between the two ends. As DNA, the CDR3 is TGTGCCAGCAGGCCGTCCCCAGCGGCTGGGGCCAACGTCCTGACTTTC. This codes for CASRPSPAAGANVLTF.

The CDR3 DNA reads as TGCAGCGTTGTGGCAACGAGCTCCTACGAGCAGTACTTC. It specifies CSVVATSSYEQYF. This chain joins TRBV29-1 and TRBJ2-7, with D unclear. The CDR3 loop spans 13 amino acids. V was pared by 4 bases and J by 0 bases, with 10 bases between. The germline CDR1 and CDR2 sequences are SQVTM and ANQGSEA.

This rearrangement joins TRBV6-5 to TRBJ2-1; D remains ambiguous. Between the trimmed V and J ends, which lost 0 bases and 5 bases, there was a span of 14 bases. CDR1 MNHEY and CDR2 SVGAGI come from the germline V gene. The CDR3 spans 16 residues. The CDR3 sequence is CASSYSTSVSHNEQFF. In DNA, the CDR3 is TGTGCCAGCAGTTACTCGACAAGCGTTAGCCACAATGAGCAGTTCTTC.

DNA of the CDR3: TGTGCCAGCAGTTCTACAGGGATCGGGCACACTGAAGCTTTCTTT. Encoded protein: CASSSTGIGHTEAFF. This sequence joins TRBV28 and TRBJ1-1; tentative D call: TRBD1 (6 bases). Per germline, CDR1 MDHEN and CDR2 SYDVKM. The CDR3 runs 15 residues. V lost 4 bases, J lost 3 bases, and 15 bases lay in between.